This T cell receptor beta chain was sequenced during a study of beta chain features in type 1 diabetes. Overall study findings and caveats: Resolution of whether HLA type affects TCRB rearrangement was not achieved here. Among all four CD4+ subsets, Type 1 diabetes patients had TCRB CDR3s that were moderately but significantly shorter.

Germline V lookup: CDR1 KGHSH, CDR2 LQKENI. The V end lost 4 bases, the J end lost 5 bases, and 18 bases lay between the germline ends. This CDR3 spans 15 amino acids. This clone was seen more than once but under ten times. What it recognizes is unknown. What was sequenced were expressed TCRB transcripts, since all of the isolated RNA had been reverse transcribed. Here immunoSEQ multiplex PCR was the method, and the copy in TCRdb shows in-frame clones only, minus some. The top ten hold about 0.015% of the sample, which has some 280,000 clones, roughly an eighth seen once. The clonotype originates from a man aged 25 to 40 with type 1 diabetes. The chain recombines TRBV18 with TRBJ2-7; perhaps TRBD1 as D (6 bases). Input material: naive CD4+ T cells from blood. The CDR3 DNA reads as TGTGCCAGCTCACAGCAAAACAGGGCCCCGGACGAGCAGTACTTC. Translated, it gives CASSQQNRAPDEQYF.